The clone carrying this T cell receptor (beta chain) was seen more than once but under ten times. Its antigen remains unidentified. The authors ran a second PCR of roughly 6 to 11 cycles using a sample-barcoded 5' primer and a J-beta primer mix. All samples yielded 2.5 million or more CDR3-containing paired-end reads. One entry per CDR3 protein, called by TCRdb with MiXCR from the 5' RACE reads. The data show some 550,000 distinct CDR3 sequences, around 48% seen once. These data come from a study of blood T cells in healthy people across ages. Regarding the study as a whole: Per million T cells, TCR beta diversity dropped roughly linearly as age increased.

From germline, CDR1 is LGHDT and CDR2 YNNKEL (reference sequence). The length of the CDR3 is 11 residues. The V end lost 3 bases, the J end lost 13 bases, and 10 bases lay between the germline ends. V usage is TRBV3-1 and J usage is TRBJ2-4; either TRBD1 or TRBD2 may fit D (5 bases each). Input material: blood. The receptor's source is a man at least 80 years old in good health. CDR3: CASSQGVEQYF. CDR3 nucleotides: TGTGCCAGCAGCCAGGGGGTTGAGCAGTACTTC.